The 31 T cell receptor beta chains listed next were all sequenced from one sample in a study of blood T cell repertoires in COVID-19. Clones were read by immunoSEQ multiplex PCR, and TCRdb kept only the in-frame ones, dropping some. The sample carries 250,000 to 350,000 clones, about 87% recorded once. Sequenced material: peripheral blood. Every receptor here comes from a woman in her forties or fifties who had recovered from COVID-19.

V gene TRBV5-1 combines with J gene TRBJ1-1, with 8 bases that match TRBD1. Unmatched junction bases numbered 7, after V lost 1 base and J lost 2 bases. From germline, CDR1 is SGHRS and CDR2 YFSETQ. This CDR3 spans 16 amino acids. CDR3 loop: CASSLRQGSGNTEAFF. DNA for the CDR3: TGCGCCAGCAGCTTGAGACAGGGGTCTGGAAACACTGAAGCTTTCTTT.

The chain has TRBV7-2 and TRBJ2-3, with 7 bases fitting TRBD2. CDR1 and CDR2 (germline): SGHTA, FQGNSA. CDR3 length: 14 residues. Trimming removed 5 bases from V and 3 bases from J; junction bases left unmatched: 5. The CDR3: CASSPWTRTDTQYF. Written as DNA, the CDR3 is TGTGCCAGCAGCCCGTGGACTAGGACAGATACGCAGTATTTT.

The CDR3 DNA reads TGTGCCAGTAGTATCGCCGACCTCATCAGGGATCAGCCCCAGCATTTT. Its protein product is CASSIADLIRDQPQHF. The chain links TRBV19 to TRBJ1-5, with TRBD1 as a possible D gene (5 bases). The CDR3 has 16 residues. Germline assignment: CDR1 LNHDA and CDR2 SQIVND (reference sequence). V was cut by 3 bases and J by 5 bases, with 17 bases left in between.

The V and J genes are TRBV15 and TRBJ2-3; 8 nucleotides line up with TRBD2. Germline CDR1 reads LNHNV; CDR2 reads YYDKDF (reference sequence). V shed 0 bases, J shed 6 bases, and the junction held 17 bases outside the gene matches. The CDR3 runs 19 residues. Here the CDR3 reads CATSRDLPSAGAVLDTQYF. The CDR3 DNA reads as TGTGCCACCAGCAGAGATCTCCCTTCAGCGGGGGCGGTTTTGGATACGCAGTATTTT.

The chain combines TRBV6-5 with TRBJ2-5; TRBD1 is a possible D gene (5 bases). The V and J ends lost 2 bases and 0 bases respectively, with 7 bases between them. The CDR3 runs to 14 residues. Germline V gene lookup returns CDR1 MNHEY and CDR2 SVGAGI. The CDR3 loop reads CASSYLTDQETQYF. For the CDR3, the DNA is TGTGCCAGCAGTTACCTGACAGACCAAGAGACCCAGTACTTC.

The chain uses TRBV5-4 and TRBJ2-2, with D perhaps TRBD2 (7 bases). The CDR3 is 15 amino acids. Germline lookup yields CDR1 SGHNT and CDR2 YYREEE (reference sequence). Trimming left V 7 bases short and J 2 bases short, with 15 bases between. The CDR3 region is CASRSWGGNTGELFF. CDR3 in DNA: TGTGCCAGCCGGTCTTGGGGGGGCAACACCGGGGAGCTGTTTTTT.

This sequence joins TRBV4-3 and TRBJ2-1; the match to TRBD1 covers 11 bases. The CDR3 loop spans 17 amino acids. The V gene end was trimmed by 0 bases and the J gene end by 6 bases; junction bases not matched to a gene: 7. Germline V gives CDR1 LGHNA, CDR2 YSLEER. The DNA for the CDR3 is TGCGCCAGCAGCCAAGATCGGGGGACAGGGGGGGTCAATGAGCAGTTCTTC. It encodes CASSQDRGTGGVNEQFF.

The rearrangement joins TRBV30 to TRBJ2-6, with a tentative D call TRBD2 (5 bases). The V and J ends lost 0 bases and 2 bases respectively, with 8 bases between them. The V gene's germline CDR1 is GTSNPN and CDR2 SVGIG (reference sequence). This CDR3 region has 15 residues. The CDR3 reads CAWSVLGTGANVLTF. CDR3 sequence (DNA): TGTGCCTGGAGTGTACTAGGGACTGGGGCCAACGTCCTGACTTTC. Combining the CDR3 with reference TRBV30 and TRBJ2-6 gives the whole variable domain SQTIHQWPATLVQPVGSPLSLECTVEGTSNPNLYWYRQAAGRGLQLLFYSVGIGQISSEVPQNLSASRPQDRQFILSSKKLLLSDSGFYLCAWSVLGTGANVLTFGAGSRLTVL.

The chain couples TRBV12-3 or TRBV12-4 to TRBJ2-2; D is perhaps TRBD1 (6 bases). The CDR3 runs to 13 residues. Trimming cost V 3 bases and J 7 bases, with 9 bases left between them. CDR3 amino acids: CASSLGAGGELFF. The CDR3 DNA is TGTGCCAGCAGTTTGGGGGCCGGCGGGGAGCTGTTTTTT.

The V gene is TRBV3-1 (or the pseudogene TRBV3-2), the J gene TRBJ1-2, with D unresolved. Germline-derived CDR1 and CDR2 are LGHDT and YNNKEL (reference sequence). V was trimmed by 4 bases and J by 4 bases, leaving 19 bases between them. The CDR3 contains 16 residues. As DNA, the CDR3 is TGTGCCAGCAGCCTCAACTTAAGGAGGTCCACCTATGGCTACACCTTC. This codes for CASSLNLRRSTYGYTF.

The chain combines TRBV4-2 with TRBJ2-2; D unresolved. Germline V CDR1 and CDR2: LGHNA, YNFKEQ. The CDR3 is 13 residues long. Between the trimmed V and J ends, which lost 3 bases and 6 bases, there was a span of 8 bases. The CDR3 bases are TGTGCCAGCAGCCATCCCCTATCCGGGGAGCTGTTTTTT. Translating it yields CASSHPLSGELFF.

The chain carries TRBV9 and TRBJ2-2; 7 bases agree with TRBD1. Germline values: CDR1 SGDLS, CDR2 YYNGEE. The length of the CDR3 is 15 residues. The V gene end was trimmed by 0 bases and the J gene end by 4 bases; junction bases not matched to a gene: 3. CDR3 loop: CASSVGGQPTGELFF. CDR3 sequence (DNA): TGTGCCAGCAGCGTAGGGGGACAGCCCACCGGGGAGCTGTTTTTT.

This clone came up a few times. The V and J genes are TRBV7-2 and TRBJ2-3; 7 bases align to TRBD2. Germline trimming cut 2 bases from V and 3 bases from J; bases unmatched to any gene: 8. Germline V lookup: CDR1 SGHTA, CDR2 FQGNSA. This CDR3 has 16 amino acids. Written as DNA, the CDR3 is TGTGCCAGCAGCTTAACGACGGGAGGAGGAACAGATACGCAGTATTTT. It is translated as CASSLTTGGGTDTQYF.

V gene TRBV5-8 combines with J gene TRBJ1-5; a weak D match, TRBD1 (6 bases). This CDR3 comprises 16 residues. Germline V lookup: CDR1 SGHTS, CDR2 YDEGEE. Between the trimmed V and J ends, which lost 2 bases and 5 bases, there was a span of 17 bases. The CDR3 DNA is TGTGCCAGCAGCTTTTTCCGGGGACAAACCCATCAGCCCCAGCATTTT. Its translation: CASSFFRGQTHQPQHF.

The chain recombines TRBV2 with TRBJ2-7; 9 bases match TRBD1. This CDR3 has 14 amino acids. V lost 6 bases, J lost 3 bases, and 6 bases stayed unmatched. CDR1 and CDR2 from the germline V gene are SNHLY and FYNNEI. The CDR3 loop is CASRYRDRDYEQYF. The CDR3 region has the DNA TGTGCCAGCAGATACCGGGACAGGGACTACGAGCAGTACTTC.

This clone was observed a single time. The V call is TRBV7-2, the J call TRBJ1-4; D remains ambiguous. Germline values: CDR1 SGHTA, CDR2 FQGNSA. There are 15 residues in the CDR3. The germline V and J ends were trimmed by 1 base and 4 bases, with 10 bases remaining between them. The CDR3 spells CASSLVPGNNEKLFF. In nucleotides, the CDR3 is TGTGCCAGCAGCTTAGTTCCGGGTAATAATGAAAAACTGTTTTTT.

The chain employs TRBV2 and TRBJ1-6; a weak D match, TRBD1 (5 bases). This CDR3 is 15 amino acids long. In germline, CDR1 is SNHLY, CDR2 FYNNEI. With 1 base removed from V and 7 bases from J, the gap between germline ends came to 11 bases. The DNA of the CDR3 is TGTGCCAGCAGTGAAGTAGGAGGGACGAATTCACCCCTCCACTTT. Encoded protein: CASSEVGGTNSPLHF. The full variable domain, in which reference TRBV2 and TRBJ1-6 provide the parts outside the CDR3, is EPEVTQTPSHQVTQMGQEVILRCVPISNHLYFYWYRQILGQKVEFLVSFYNNEISEKSEIFDDQFSVERPDGSNFTLKIRSTKLEDSAMYFCASSEVGGTNSPLHFGNGTRLTVT.

The chain has TRBV15 and TRBJ1-3, with D tentatively TRBD1 (6 bases). The V end lost 10 bases, the J end lost 2 bases, and 15 bases lay between the germline ends. The CDR3 spans 14 residues. Germline V gene sequence: CDR1 LNHNV, CDR2 YYDKDF (reference sequence). CDR3 loop: CAISRGGAGNTIYF. The CDR3 nucleotides are TGTGCCATTTCAAGGGGGGGCGCTGGAAACACCATATATTTT. Combining the CDR3 with reference TRBV15 and TRBJ1-3 gives the whole variable domain DAMVIQNPRYQVTQFGKPVTLSCSQTLNHNVMYWYQQKSSQAPKLLFHYYDKDFNNEADTPDNFQSRRPNTSFCFLDIRSPGLGDTAMYLCAISRGGAGNTIYFGEGSWLTVV.

The chain links TRBV12-3 or TRBV12-4 to TRBJ1-5, with a possible D match to TRBD1 (5 bases). The V end was cut by 5 bases, the J end by 6 bases, with 11 bases between. The CDR3 has 13 amino acids. CDR3 protein: CASSSSGAQPQHF. DNA of the CDR3: TGTGCCAGCAGTAGCAGTGGGGCTCAGCCCCAGCATTTT.

This sequence joins TRBV28 and TRBJ2-4, with D possibly matching TRBD2 (5 bases). Trimming removed 5 bases at V and 5 bases at J, with 7 bases between. The germline CDR1 and CDR2 sequences are MDHEN and SYDVKM. The CDR3 loop spans 12 amino acids. The CDR3 loop reads CASSRAENIQYF. DNA of the CDR3: TGTGCCAGCAGTCGAGCGGAAAACATTCAGTACTTC.

This chain links TRBV11-2 with TRBJ2-7; D ambiguous. The CDR3 is made up of 11 amino acids. V was cut by 3 bases and J by 4 bases, with 4 bases left in between. Germline CDR1 reads SGHAT; CDR2 reads FQNNGV. The CDR3 DNA is TGTGCCAGCAGCTTCTCTTACGAGCAGTACTTC. Translating gives CASSFSYEQYF.

This sequence joins TRBV18 and TRBJ1-1; tentatively, D is TRBD1 (6 bases). CDR3 size: 13 residues. The germline V gene has CDR1 KGHSH and CDR2 LQKENI. V lost 2 bases, J lost 3 bases, and 7 bases lay in between. CDR3 residues: CASSPSGDTEAFF. The CDR3 DNA sequence: TGTGCCAGCTCACCATCAGGGGACACTGAAGCTTTCTTT.

The V gene is TRBV28, the J gene TRBJ1-5; 7 nucleotides match TRBD1. The CDR3 is 16 residues long. Germline V gene lookup returns CDR1 MDHEN and CDR2 SYDVKM. V gave up 4 bases and J gave up 1 base; unmatched junction bases: 7. CDR3 region: CASSSQTGPSNQPQHF. The CDR3 coding sequence is TGTGCCAGCAGTTCCCAGACAGGGCCAAGCAATCAGCCCCAGCATTTT.

At least ten counts were recorded for this clone. CDR3 residues: CASSRGGITEAFF. The CDR3 DNA sequence: TGTGCCAGCTCACGCGGAGGAATCACTGAAGCTTTCTTT. This chain uses TRBV18 with TRBJ1-1; D ambiguous. The germline CDR1 and CDR2 sequences are KGHSH and LQKENI. This CDR3 comprises 13 residues. Trimming removed 4 bases from V and 4 bases from J, with 10 bases in between.

The chain combines TRBV7-3 with TRBJ2-3; D gene ambiguous. With 5 bases removed from V and 2 bases from J, the gap between germline ends came to 8 bases. This CDR3 is 13 amino acids long. The V gene's germline CDR1 is SGHTA and CDR2 FQGTGA. CDR3 sequence: CASSDTNTDTQYF. Written as DNA, the CDR3 is TGTGCCAGCAGCGACACGAACACAGATACGCAGTATTTT. Full variable domain (remainder filled in from reference TRBV7-3 and TRBJ2-3): GAGVSQTPSNKVTEKGKYVELRCDPISGHTALYWYRQSLGQGPEFLIYFQGTGAADDSGLPNDRFFAVRPEGSVSTLKIQRTERGDSAVYLCASSDTNTDTQYFGPGTRLTVL.

The rearrangement links TRBV20-1 to TRBJ1-2; 7 bases map to TRBD1. This CDR3 has 11 amino acids. With 6 bases clipped from V and 13 bases from J, the junction kept 11 bases outside the gene matches. The germline V gene encodes CDR1 DFQATT and CDR2 SNEGSKA (reference sequence). CDR3 DNA sequence: TGCAGTGCGCCCGGGACAGTCATAGGCACCTTC. Translated, it gives CSAPGTVIGTF.

The genes are TRBV6-6 and TRBJ1-1; the match to TRBD1 covers 8 bases. Germline loops: CDR1 MNHNY, CDR2 SVGAGI (reference sequence). The CDR3 is 12 residues long. After removal of 5 bases from V and 4 bases from J, the junction contained 0 bases not matched to a gene. Here the CDR3 reads CASSTGGTEAFF. The CDR3, as DNA: TGTGCCAGCAGTACAGGGGGCACTGAAGCTTTCTTT.

In its sample, this clone was seen once. J is TRBJ2-7 and V is TRBV30; TRBD1 aligns across 7 bases. V dropped 5 bases and J dropped 2; count of bases not matched to a gene: 6. Per germline, CDR1 GTSNPN and CDR2 SVGIG (reference sequence). This CDR3 comprises 13 residues. DNA for the CDR3: TGTGCCTGGGACCGGGACAGAACCTACGAGCAGTACTTC. This gives the protein CAWDRDRTYEQYF. Full variable domain (outside the CDR3, taken from reference TRBV30 and TRBJ2-7): SQTIHQWPATLVQPVGSPLSLECTVEGTSNPNLYWYRQAAGRGLQLLFYSVGIGQISSEVPQNLSASRPQDRQFILSSKKLLLSDSGFYLCAWDRDRTYEQYFGPGTRLTVT.

The chain employs TRBV19 and TRBJ1-5; D is perhaps TRBD1 (6 bases). V shed 5 bases and J shed 4 bases, with 15 bases lying between them. CDR1 and CDR2 (germline): LNHDA, SQIVND (reference sequence). The CDR3 runs to 15 residues. Written as DNA, the CDR3 is TGTGCCAGTAGTGACCTCGACAGGCCGAATCAGCCCCAGCATTTT. Its protein is CASSDLDRPNQPQHF.

The chain is built from TRBV6-1 and TRBJ2-7; possibly TRBD1 for D (5 bases). In germline, CDR1 is MNHNS, CDR2 SASEGT. Trimming pared 4 bases from V and 9 bases from J, leaving 28 bases between. This CDR3 spans 17 amino acids. In DNA form, the CDR3 reads TGTGCCAGCAGTGGTGGGCCAGGCGCTCTAAAGGGGCGCGGGCAGTACTTC. Residues: CASSGGPGALKGRGQYF.

CDR3 DNA sequence: TGTGCCAGCAGCTTGATACAGCGGGAGAACTATGGCTACACCTTC. It yields the protein CASSLIQRENYGYTF. V is TRBV5-4 and J is TRBJ1-2; unclear D gene. V was pared by 1 base and J by 2 bases, with 12 bases between. The germline V gene has CDR1 SGHNT and CDR2 YYREEE (reference sequence). The CDR3 extends over 15 amino acids.